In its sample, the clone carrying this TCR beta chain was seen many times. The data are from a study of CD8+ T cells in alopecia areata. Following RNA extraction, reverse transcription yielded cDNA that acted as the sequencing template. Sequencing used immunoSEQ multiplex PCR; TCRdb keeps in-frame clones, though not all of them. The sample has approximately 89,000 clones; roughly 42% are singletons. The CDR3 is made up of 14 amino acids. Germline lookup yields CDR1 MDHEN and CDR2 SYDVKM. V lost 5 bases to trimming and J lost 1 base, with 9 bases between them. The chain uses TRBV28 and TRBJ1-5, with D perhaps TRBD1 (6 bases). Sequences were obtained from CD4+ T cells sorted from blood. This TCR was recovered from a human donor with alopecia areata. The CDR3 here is CASSQGGSNQPQHF. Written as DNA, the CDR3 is TGTGCCAGCAGTCAAGGGGGGAGCAATCAGCCCCAGCATTTT.